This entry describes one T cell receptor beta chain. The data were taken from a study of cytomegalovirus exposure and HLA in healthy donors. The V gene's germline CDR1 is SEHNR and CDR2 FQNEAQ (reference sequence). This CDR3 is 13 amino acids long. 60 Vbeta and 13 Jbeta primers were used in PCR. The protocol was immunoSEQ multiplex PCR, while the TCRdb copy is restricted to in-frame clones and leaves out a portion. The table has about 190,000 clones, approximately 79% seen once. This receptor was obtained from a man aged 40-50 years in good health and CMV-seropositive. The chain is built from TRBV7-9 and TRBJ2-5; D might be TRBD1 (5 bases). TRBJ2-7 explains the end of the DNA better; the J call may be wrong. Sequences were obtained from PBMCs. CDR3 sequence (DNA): TGTGCCAGCAGCCCTCCCCAGGGCAGCGAGCAGTACTTC. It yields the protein CASSPPQGSEQYF.